Shown below are 2 T cell receptor beta chains from a single sample sequenced in a study of T cells in tuberculosis. Data came from immunoSEQ multiplex PCR; TCRdb stores just in-frame clones and leaves some out. The repertoire holds about 58,000 clones, 70% to 90% seen once, with 20% to 25% in the top ten. After thawing and overnight rest, PBMC were stained with GMM-loaded CD1B tetramer, viability dye and anti-CD3 for sorting. The CD1B tetramers carried C32 glucose monomycolate purified from Rhodococcus equi. Sequencing was done on a sample of CD1b-GMM tetramer-negative cells sorted from PBMCs. The source of these receptors is an adult woman with latent tuberculosis.

The CDR3 sequence: CASSDSGRGAGYTF. The CDR3, as DNA: TGTGCCAGCAGTGACTCGGGCAGGGGGGCTGGCTACACCTTC. J is TRBJ1-2 and V is TRBV6-4; 7 positions match TRBD1. The ends lost 0 bases at V and 7 bases at J; junction bases unmatched: 5. Germline values: CDR1 MRHNA, CDR2 SNTAGT. The CDR3 has 14 residues.

The chain couples TRBV2 to TRBJ2-7; TRBD1 might be the D (5 bases). The CDR3 sequence is 11 residues long. The germline V gene encodes CDR1 SNHLY and CDR2 FYNNEI. V was clipped by 6 bases and J by 2 bases, with 5 bases between them. The CDR3 here is CASRDTYEQYF. The DNA of the CDR3 is TGTGCCAGCAGGGACACCTACGAGCAGTACTTC.